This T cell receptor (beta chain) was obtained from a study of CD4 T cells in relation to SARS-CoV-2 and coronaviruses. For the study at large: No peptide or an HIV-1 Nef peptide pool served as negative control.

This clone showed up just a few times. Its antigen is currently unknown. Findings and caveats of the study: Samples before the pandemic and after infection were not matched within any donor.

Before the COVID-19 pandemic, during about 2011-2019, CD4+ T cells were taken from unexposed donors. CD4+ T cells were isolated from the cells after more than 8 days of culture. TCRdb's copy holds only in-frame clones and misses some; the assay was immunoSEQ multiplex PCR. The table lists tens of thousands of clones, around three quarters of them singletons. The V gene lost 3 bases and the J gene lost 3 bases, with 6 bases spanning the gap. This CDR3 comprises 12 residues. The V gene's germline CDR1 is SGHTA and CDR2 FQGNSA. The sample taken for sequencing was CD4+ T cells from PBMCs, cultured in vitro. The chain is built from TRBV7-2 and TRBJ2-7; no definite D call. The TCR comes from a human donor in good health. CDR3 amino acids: CASSFPSYEQYF. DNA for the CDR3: TGTGCCAGCAGCTTTCCCAGCTACGAGCAGTACTTC.